This T cell receptor beta chain was recovered during a study of beta chain features in type 1 diabetes. Across the whole study: Examination covered almost 110,000,000 sorted cells spanning all samples.

As every portion of the isolated RNA was reverse transcribed, the sequencing read expressed TCRB transcripts. Assay used: immunoSEQ multiplex PCR; TCRdb lists only in-frame clones, some missing. The sample contains under 450,000 clones, 11% to 15% of which appear only once. V lost 1 base and J 6 bases, leaving 10 bases between the germline ends. The CDR3 runs to 14 residues. The germline CDR1 and CDR2 sequences are LNHNV and YYDKDF (reference sequence). Researchers reported sorting CD4+ naive, central memory, regulatory and stem cell-like memory cells via CD45RO/CCR7/CD25/CD127/CD95/CD27. Over 95% purity was reached by all sorted populations.

The chain links TRBV15 to TRBJ1-3; D is possibly TRBD1 (5 bases). The clonotype was recovered from a man aged 25-45 years in good health. Sequencing was done on a sample of naive CD4+ T cells from blood. CDR3 in DNA: TGTGCCACCAGCAGAGGGGACGGCCTAAACACCATATATTTT. Translation gives CATSRGDGLNTIYF.